This T cell receptor (beta chain) is from a study of shared clonotypes between healthy human individuals. Study background: Researchers assigned three CD4 naive, three CD4 memory, two CD8 naive and one CD8 memory plate to each donor.

Several immunoSEQ 96-well plates shared each subset's DNA, each plate a replicate. TCRdb's table, derived via immunoSEQ multiplex PCR, lists solely in-frame clones and lacks some. The repertoire holds some 1.5 million clones, with about 98% as singletons. Looked up from germline, CDR1 is KGHSH and CDR2 is LQKENI. The CDR3 runs to 14 residues. Trimming left V 1 base short and J 6 bases short, with 10 bases between. Whole-study results and caveats: Rarefaction showed sorted-subset sequencing was incomplete despite large depth.

Partitioning of CD4+ cells yielded a CD45RA+ naive subset and a CD45RA-negative memory subset. With regard to this clone: Its antigen remains unknown.

Sequenced sample: naive CD4+ T cells sorted from blood. The subset is: CD45RA+ positively selected. The receptor was isolated from a man between 25 and 39 years old in good health. The chain combines TRBV18 with TRBJ2-1; D gene ambiguous. The CDR3 loop reads CASSPLPAPNEQFF. DNA for the CDR3: TGTGCCAGCTCACCACTTCCAGCCCCCAATGAGCAGTTCTTC.